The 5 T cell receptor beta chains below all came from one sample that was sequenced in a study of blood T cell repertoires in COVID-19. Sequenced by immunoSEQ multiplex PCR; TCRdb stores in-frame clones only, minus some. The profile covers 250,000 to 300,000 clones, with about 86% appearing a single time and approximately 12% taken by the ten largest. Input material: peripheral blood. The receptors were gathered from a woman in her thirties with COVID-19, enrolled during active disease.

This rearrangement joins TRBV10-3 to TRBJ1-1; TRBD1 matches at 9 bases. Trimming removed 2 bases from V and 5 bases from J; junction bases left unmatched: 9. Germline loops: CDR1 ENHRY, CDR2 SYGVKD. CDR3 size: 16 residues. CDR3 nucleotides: TGTGCCATCAGTGAGCGGCCGGGACAGGGCGGAACTGAAGCTTTCTTT. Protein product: CAISERPGQGGTEAFF.

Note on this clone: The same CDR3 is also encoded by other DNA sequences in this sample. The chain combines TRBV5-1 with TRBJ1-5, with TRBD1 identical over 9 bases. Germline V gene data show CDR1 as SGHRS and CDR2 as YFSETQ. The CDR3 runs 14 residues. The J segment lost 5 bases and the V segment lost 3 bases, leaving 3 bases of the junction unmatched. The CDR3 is CASSWTGDDQPQHF. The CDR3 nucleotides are TGCGCCAGCAGCTGGACAGGGGACGATCAGCCCCAGCATTTT.

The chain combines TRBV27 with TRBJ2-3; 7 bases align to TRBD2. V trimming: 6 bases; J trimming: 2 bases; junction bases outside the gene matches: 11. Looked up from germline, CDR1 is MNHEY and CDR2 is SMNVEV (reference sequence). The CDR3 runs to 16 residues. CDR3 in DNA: TGTGCCAGCAGCCTAGCGGCTAGCGGATTCACAGATACGCAGTATTTT. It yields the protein CASSLAASGFTDTQYF.

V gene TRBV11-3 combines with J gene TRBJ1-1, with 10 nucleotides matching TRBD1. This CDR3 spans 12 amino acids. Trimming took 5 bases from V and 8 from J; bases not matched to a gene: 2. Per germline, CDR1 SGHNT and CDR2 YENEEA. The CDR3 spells CASSLTGGEAFF. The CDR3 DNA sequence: TGTGCCAGCAGCCTGACAGGGGGCGAAGCTTTCTTT.

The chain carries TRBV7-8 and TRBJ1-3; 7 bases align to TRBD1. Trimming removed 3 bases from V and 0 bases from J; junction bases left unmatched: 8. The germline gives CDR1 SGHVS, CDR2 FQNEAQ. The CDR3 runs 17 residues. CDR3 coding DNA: TGTGCCAGCAGCTTGCGACAGGGATGGATCTCTGGAAACACCATATATTTT. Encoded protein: CASSLRQGWISGNTIYF.